A selection of T cell receptor beta chains follows, all from one sample in a study of T cells of healthy individuals. MiXCR, run by TCRdb on the 5' RACE reads, gives a single entry per CDR3 protein. The sample consists of 65,000 to 95,000 distinct CDR3 sequences, approximately 4.8% of them appearing once. Receptors were obtained from a female donor in good health. Both conserved end residues are trimmed from each CDR3. The D gene is left open where the match is weak.

d_gene | v_gene | CDR3aa
TRBD2 | TRBV25-1 | ASSDLLTSGRLYEQF
TRBD2 | TRBV20-1 | SARAAGQHGGRLSSYNEQF
. | TRBV7-2 | ASSWEGVVAGLSTYEQY
. | TRBV7-9 | ASSGGVEVNPIAKNIQY
. | TRBV6-2/TRBV6-3 | ASSWGGLNTEAF
. | TRBV28 | ASSFVRALNTEAF
. | TRBV30 | AWSVLGPPGGYT
TRBD1 | TRBV28 | ASSLGTASRGEQY
. | TRBV12-3/TRBV12-4 | ASSPQSEYEQY
. | TRBV15 | ATSRDFNQPQH
. | TRBV20-1 | SASNVDSPEQF
TRBD1 | TRBV27 | ASSPSGTEYNEQF
TRBD2 | TRBV12-3/TRBV12-4 | ASSVGGGAYNEQF
TRBD2 | TRBV30 | AWSVAGDVTDTQY
. | TRBV11-1 | ASSTTGWEETQY
. | TRBV7-9 | ASSLLQAQETQY
. | TRBV9 | ASSGSPNEQY
. | TRBV6-6 | ASRFSREGNNYGYT
. | TRBV19 | ASSISRARGNQPQH
. | TRBV2 | ASRNGTLSDTQY
TRBD1 | TRBV7-2 | ASSLGPRTGGRSEQY
. | TRBV29-1 | SVGLQGSSNQPQH
TRBD2 | TRBV4-2 | ASSQSGSSYNEQF
. | TRBV4-3 | ASSQESRGNSPLH
. | TRBV6-6 | ASSGGTVSYNEQF
TRBD1 | TRBV7-8 | ASSLEAGGTEAF
TRBD1 | TRBV6-5 | ASSYKQGVEAF
. | TRBV18 | ASSPPGLEGESYT
. | TRBV6-5 | ATKGGRDLSFNYGYT
. | TRBV12-3/TRBV12-4 | ASTPSLGEQY
. | TRBV6-5 | ASSYTRRTDTQY
TRBD2 | TRBV11-1 | ASSPQLAGGSQTADTQY
. | TRBV20-1 | SALTGGYPYNEQF
. | TRBV6-2/TRBV6-3 | ASSYAETGELF
TRBD2 | TRBV3-1 | ASSPGTTSYNEQF
. | TRBV6-2/TRBV6-3 | ASVSHGDDYGYT
TRBD2 | TRBV27 | ASSQAGVETQY
. | TRBV7-2 | ASSPVGANVLT
. | TRBV7-9 | ASSRSPGPVTDTQY
TRBD1 | TRBV14 | ASSQAGTGRTPLH
. | TRBV6-5 | ASSYSIPGLSYNSPLH
TRBD2 | TRBV4-3 | ASSQDPPRPGLAGGPGNIQY
TRBD1 | TRBV24-1 | ATSDSGTGTYGYT
. | TRBV30 | AWNVPASEAF
. | TRBV20-1 | SARDQGTSYEQY
. | TRBV4-3 | ASSQTVRVEYEQY
TRBD2 | TRBV6-2/TRBV6-3 | ASSSEREGRYYEQF
TRBD1 | TRBV6-2/TRBV6-3 | ASSPSTGTFTDTQY
. | TRBV30 | AWSRDRNYGYT
. | TRBV4-3 | ASSQGEPREDTDTQY
. | TRBV6-5 | ASSYNGQMNTEAF
. | TRBV13 | ASSSPSLRGTYEQY
. | TRBV29-1 | SAAVGSSYNEQF
. | TRBV7-2 | ASSFGAATTNEKLF
. | TRBV7-2 | ASSVQGINTEAF
. | TRBV25-1 | ASSEHPAYEQY
. | TRBV7-2 | ASRGDTDTQY
. | TRBV14 | ASSQEARVRNQPQH